Listed below are T cell receptor beta chains from one sample, sequenced in a study of T cells in Graves' hyperthyroidism and ophthalmopathy. Each CDR3 protein is one row after TCRdb ran MiXCR on the multiplex PCR reads. The table lists hundreds of thousands of distinct CDR3 sequences, 20% of them singletons. Specimen: blood. All receptors come from a man aged 40-50 years with Graves' ophthalmopathy. CDR3s include the opening cysteine and the closing phenylalanine or tryptophan. The D gene is left open where the match is weak. Some rows mark clone size as missing; the rest say once, few, many or name a class of expanded clone.

many,TRBV4-1,-,TRBJ1-2,TGCGCCAGCAGCCAGTTCGAAAGAGAGTCCTTCTATGGCTACACCTTC,CASSQFERESFYGYTF
-,TRBV10-2,-,TRBJ1-3,TGCGCCAGCAGCGGCAGGAGAAACACCATATATTTT,CASSGRRNTIYF
many,TRBV7-2,-,TRBJ2-3,TGTGCCAGCAGCTTTACGGGAGTGCAGTTAGATACGCAGTATTTT,CASSFTGVQLDTQYF
few,TRBV7-3,-,TRBJ2-6,TGTGCCAGCAGCTTAGCTCCTTTCGGCAACGTCCTGACTTTC,CASSLAPFGNVLTF
few,TRBV12-3/TRBV12-4,TRBD1,TRBJ2-2,TGTGCCAGCAGTTTCACCCAGGGGGCAGGGGAGCTGTTTTTT,CASSFTQGAGELFF
many,TRBV5-1,-,TRBJ2-1,TGCGCCAGCAGCTTCGGCGCACACAATGAGCAGTTCTTC,CASSFGAHNEQFF
many,TRBV12-3/TRBV12-4,-,TRBJ2-1,TGTGCCAGCAGTTCCGCTAGGAGCTCCTACAATGAGCAGTTCTTC,CASSSARSSYNEQFF
-,TRBV19,TRBD2,TRBJ2-1,TGTGCCAGTAGCAACGGGCTAGCGGGAGGGCGGAATGAGCAGTTCTTC,CASSNGLAGGRNEQFF
-,TRBV6-5,-,TRBJ1-5,TGTGCCAGCAGTTACGGGTTCGGGCAGCCCCAGCATTTT,CASSYGFGQPQHF
few,TRBV20-1,-,TRBJ1-5,TGCAGTGGGGGTGCGATTGGCAGAGACGATCAGCCCCAGCATTTT,CSGGAIGRDDQPQHF
-,TRBV3-1,-,TRBJ2-4,TGTGCCAGCAGCTCGGACGATCAAGGGGACCAAAACATTCAGTACTTC,CASSSDDQGDQNIQYF
-,TRBV7-9,TRBD2,TRBJ2-7,TGTGCCAGCAGCTTAGGGAGGGAGGGCATCTACGAGCAGTACTTC,CASSLGREGIYEQYF
many,TRBV28,-,TRBJ2-5,TGTGCCAGCAGTTCAGGAGTCTTGGAGACCCAGTACTTC,CASSSGVLETQYF